The 10 T cell receptor beta chains listed next were all sequenced from one sample in a study of shared clonotypes between healthy human individuals. TCRdb keeps only in-frame clones here, not all; method: immunoSEQ multiplex PCR. This sample yields over a million clones, of which approximately 80% are seen a single time; 0.6% to 0.75% belongs to the top ten. Material for sequencing was memory CD4+ T cells from PBMCs. Subset denoted: CD45RA-negative fraction. These TCRs come from a man aged 18-30 years in good health. Some clones in this sample may be carry-over from other donors' samples.

This clone was observed once. The chain recombines TRBV19 with TRBJ2-7; maybe TRBD2 (5 bases). The V end lost 4 bases, the J end lost 5 bases, and 21 bases lay between the germline ends. The length of the CDR3 is 16 residues. Germline-derived CDR1 and CDR2 are LNHDA and SQIVND (reference sequence). The CDR3 here is CASSSRNTLVKDEQYF. CDR3 bases: TGTGCCAGTAGTAGCCGGAACACACTAGTTAAGGACGAGCAGTACTTC.

V usage is TRBV25-1 and J usage is TRBJ2-2; D unclear. Germline loops: CDR1 MGHDK, CDR2 SYGVNS. CDR3 length: 13 residues. The V gene lost 1 base and the J gene lost 5 bases, with 5 bases spanning the gap. CDR3 sequence (DNA): TGTGCCAGCAGTGAATCCGGGACCGGGGAGCTGTTTTTT. Translation: CASSESGTGELFF.

As concerns this clone: Other nucleotide sequences from this sample produce the same CDR3. V is TRBV27 and J is TRBJ1-2; tentatively, D is TRBD1 (6 bases). The V gene's germline CDR1 is MNHEY and CDR2 SMNVEV (reference sequence). CDR3 length: 14 amino acids. V lost 2 bases to trimming and J lost 3 bases, with 10 bases between them. This chain's CDR3 is CASSLSGTHYGYTF. DNA of the CDR3: TGTGCCAGCAGTTTAAGCGGGACACACTATGGCTACACCTTC.

V is TRBV4-1 and J is TRBJ2-1, with 7 bases identical to TRBD2. Germline trimming cut 0 bases from V and 12 bases from J; bases unmatched to any gene: 17. This CDR3 spans 17 amino acids. The germline V gene encodes CDR1 MGHRA and CDR2 YSYEKL. CDR3 nucleotides: TGCGCCAGCAGCCAAGATCCCTACGGCGGGAGTGTTGAGGGGCAGTTCTTC. Translating it yields CASSQDPYGGSVEGQFF.

The rearrangement uses TRBV28 and TRBJ1-2; TRBD1 might be the D (6 bases). The germline gives CDR1 MDHEN, CDR2 SYDVKM. Trimming took 7 bases from V and 2 from J, leaving 11 bases between them. This CDR3 is 13 amino acids long. The CDR3 coding sequence is TGTGCCAGCACGGGGGCCGACAACTATGGCTACACCTTC. Translating gives CASTGADNYGYTF.

This chain joins TRBV6-1 and TRBJ2-6; possibly TRBD1 for D (6 bases). V gave up 5 bases and J gave up 2 bases, with 10 bases separating them. Germline V gene data show CDR1 as MNHNS and CDR2 as SASEGT. The CDR3 sequence is 15 residues long. This CDR3 reads CASSNRVTGANVLTF. CDR3 coding DNA: TGTGCCAGCAGTAACAGGGTGACTGGGGCCAACGTCCTGACTTTC.

This clone was detected only once. The chain recombines TRBV7-8 with TRBJ2-3; 9 positions agree with TRBD2. Germline V gene lookup returns CDR1 SGHVS and CDR2 FQNEAQ. This CDR3 contains 14 residues. After removal of 3 bases from V and 6 bases from J, the junction contained 4 bases not matched to a gene. CDR3 bases: TGTGCCAGCAGCTTGGGGGGGACTAGCGATACGCAGTATTTT. Residues: CASSLGGTSDTQYF.

With regard to this clone: Other DNA sequences in the same sample also yield this CDR3. The chain couples TRBV7-8 to TRBJ1-5; no definite D call. The germline V gene encodes CDR1 SGHVS and CDR2 FQNEAQ. V lost 5 bases, J lost 4 bases, and 6 bases lay in between. The CDR3 runs to 12 residues. This chain's CDR3 is CASSRTNQPQHF. The CDR3 bases are TGTGCCAGCAGCCGAACAAATCAGCCCCAGCATTTT. Variable domain in full (rest from reference TRBV7-8 and TRBJ1-5): GAGVSQSPRYKVAKRGQDVALRCDPISGHVSLFWYQQALGQGPEFLTYFQNEAQLDKSGLPSDRFFAERPEGSVSTLKIQRTQQEDSAVYLCASSRTNQPQHFGDGTRLSIL.

The CDR3 loop is CASSPPETGGNEQYF. The CDR3 DNA reads TGTGCCAGCTCACCACCGGAGACAGGGGGCAACGAGCAGTACTTC. The chain employs TRBV18 and TRBJ2-7; TRBD1 matches at 10 bases. The CDR3 runs to 15 residues. After removal of 0 bases from V and 5 bases from J, the junction contained 4 bases not matched to a gene. The V gene's germline CDR1 is KGHSH and CDR2 LQKENI.

Concerning this clone itself: At one boundary the junction diverges from the germline segment, which might be a read error. This chain joins TRBV4-3 and TRBJ1-2; the D is unclear. Germline CDR1 and CDR2: LGHNA and YSLEER. The CDR3 contains 13 residues. Written as DNA, the CDR3 is TGCGCCAGCAGCCAAGAAGAGACGGGCCGAATCCACTTC. Translating it yields CASSQEETGRIHF.